This T cell receptor beta chain was sequenced in a study of regulatory T cells in long-lasting Graves disease (dated by TCRdb to the early 2020s). Looking at the study overall: In the newly diagnosed Graves' disease group, patients had been taking antithyroid drugs for less than 3 months. Patients with persistent Graves' disease were compared with patients with newly diagnosed Graves' disease using TCR sequencing and RNA sequencing of peripheral blood. The study was registered as a clinical trial and conducted in China. A total of roughly 33 samples underwent TCR sequencing: about 13 from persistent and approximately 20 from newly diagnosed Graves' disease patients. Overall study outcomes, separate from this receptor: Compared with newly diagnosed patients, persistent Graves' disease patients had lower TCR Shannon entropy and fewer highly expanded clones, which suggests clonal expansion. Persistent patients shared more public clonotypes among themselves (around 2,500) than newly diagnosed patients did (over 900). Sequencing and analysis were limited to the TCR beta chain. The study examined only peripheral blood because the primary lesion, thyroid tissue, could not be accessed. Persistent disease showed preferential use of TRBV28, TRBJ1-2 and TRBJ2-5, whereas newly diagnosed disease favored TRBV20-1 and TRBJ2-1. The small sample size was acknowledged by the authors as a limitation that may reduce accuracy.

This clonotype was observed a few times. This receptor's antigen is unknown. Base qualities are not at hand, and no much larger clone is one base apart. This specimen's time point label, interpreted: newly diagnosed GD, antithyroid drugs for less than 3 months. For both TCR sequencing and RNA sequencing, RNA was extracted from PBMCs in TRIzol. The diagnosis of Graves' disease followed American Thyroid Association guidelines. Recruitment of patients was carried out at an endocrinology department in Xi'an, China. Each patient gave around 9 milliliters of peripheral blood, collected in an EDTA anticoagulant tube. Ficoll Paque Plus density gradient separation was used to isolate PBMCs, and no further T cell sorting was done. An Agilent 2100 Bioanalyzer and agarose gel were used to check RNA quality, and a NanoDrop 2000 was used to measure RNA concentration. From a lookup of the germline V gene (reference sequence), CDR1 and CDR2 are LGHDT and YNNKEL. V sheds 0 bases and J sheds 8 bases, leaving 5 bases between their ends. From the cysteine through the phenylalanine, the CDR3 covers 13 amino acids. Of all the DNA, just the CDR3 is kept, 39 bases in frame from base 1.

Libraries were made using multiplex PCR. TCRdb names Illumina HiSeq 4000 as the instrument used. To build TCR beta libraries, CDR3 regions were amplified by Arm-PCR using iRepertoire HTBI primers. Gel purification was performed on PCR products prior to sequencing. As for the original processing: Gene usage analysis of CDR3 amino acid clonotypes used the 55 to 65 TRBV and 11 to 15 TRBJ segments found across samples. Filtered high-quality paired reads were merged into contigs using COPE and FqMerger. BLAST was used to align contigs to the IMGT TRBV, TRBD and TRBJ reference genes, and CDR3 was defined following IMGT. Any clonotype with a frequency above 0.1% was classified as a highly expanded clone. Shannon entropy served as the measure of repertoire diversity, while the Gini coefficient captured V-J evenness. A clonotype found in more than one individual was treated as public. The public reads were quality trimmed at Q25 with fastp and then assembled into clones with MiXCR by TCRdb, keeping productive beta chains. One record per CDR3 amino acid sequence lists the most common genes and DNA. For this entry, the V and J calls and clone size follow TCRdb and not the study's own pipeline. The sample table contains about 460,000 distinct CDR3 sequences; only one count was recorded for approximately 14% of them. The leading ten clones occupy roughly 15% of the sample.

This sample was also put to use in a study of T cells in Graves' hyperthyroidism and ophthalmopathy. In that second paper, the authors write: Stable Graves' hyperthyroidism was defined as no progression to ophthalmopathy during 18 months of follow-up. Hyperthyroidism patients were newly diagnosed, had a disease duration of under 2 months, and were aged 18 to 65 years. The study excluded patients with uncontrolled infections, other autoimmune diseases, pregnancy or lactation. Diagnoses relied on clinical symptoms, serum thyroxine and TRAb, thyroid ultrasound and orbital computed tomography. The TCR CDR3 was subjected to a first round of RT-PCR using the HTBI primer set and the Qiagen OneStep RT-PCR kit. Most expanded thyroid clonotypes (frequency above 0.001) were also found in blood, which suggests that blood repertoires may mirror thyroid immune responses. In cross-validation, a model built on a 13 V-J signature told ophthalmopathy apart from stable hyperthyroidism with roughly 87% sensitivity and roughly 83% specificity, and in testing the same model reached 80%/75%. In validation, the model predicted progression to ophthalmopathy with around 71% sensitivity and 72% to 75% specificity, a median of around 6.6 months before onset. A discovery cohort of around 100 patients, about 40 with Graves' ophthalmopathy and approximately 60 with stable Graves' hyperthyroidism, was used to find distinguishing TCR V-J signatures. Prospective prediction of ophthalmopathy was tested in an independent validation cohort of 18 to 20 hyperthyroidism patients and some 17 patients who later progressed to ophthalmopathy. The 95 to 100 discovery patients were divided at random into training and test sets in a 7:3 ratio. In addition, the study compared T-cell repertoires in thyroid tissue and in blood from several Graves' hyperthyroidism patients. Once sampling was done, hyperthyroidism patients were given methimazole at a starting dose of 30 mg daily, whereas ophthalmopathy patients were given high-dose intravenous methylprednisolone. The libraries were constructed in a second round of multiplex PCR and then size-selected and purified. Libraries were sequenced paired-end with 100 bp reads on an Illumina HiSeq2000. SOAPnuke was used to process the raw data, with reads discarded if the reads contained adapters or uncalled bases, had a mean Phred below 15, or lacked an exact constant-primer or identifier match. High-quality paired reads were merged using COPE v1.2.5, and each unique nucleotide sequence was defined as a clonotype. MiTCR v1.1 was used to align clonotypes to the IMGT TRBV, TRBD and TRBJ reference segments. Only V-J combinations with frequency above 0.0001, covering about 99% of repertoires, were analysed. A TCS score was defined as the ratio between F50 (clonal expansion) and ExV (chaos), using BLOSUM62-based TCRdist between CDR3 peptides within each V-J. Welch's t-statistics and random forest reduced 514 V-J features to about 12, which were used in a naive Bayes classifier (R e1071). Sample size was not statistically predetermined, and investigators were not blinded to group allocation. The paper reports TCR Vbeta CDR3 sequencing of 130 to 150 peripheral blood samples: around 45 ophthalmopathy, roughly 74 hyperthyroidism and roughly 17 progressor patients.

The sequenced sample was peripheral blood mononuclear cells (PBMCs), obtained at new diagnosis, from a patient treated with antithyroid drugs. The sequence is built from TRBV3-1 and TRBJ1-6, with the D segment identity uncertain. The origin of this receptor is a woman aged 50 to 60 with Graves disease. Donor details come from another sample of the same person, matched by shared clones. The CDR3 region: CASSQEEYSPLHF. In nucleotides, the sequence is TGTGCCAGCAGCCAAGAGGAGTATTCACCCCTCCACTTT.